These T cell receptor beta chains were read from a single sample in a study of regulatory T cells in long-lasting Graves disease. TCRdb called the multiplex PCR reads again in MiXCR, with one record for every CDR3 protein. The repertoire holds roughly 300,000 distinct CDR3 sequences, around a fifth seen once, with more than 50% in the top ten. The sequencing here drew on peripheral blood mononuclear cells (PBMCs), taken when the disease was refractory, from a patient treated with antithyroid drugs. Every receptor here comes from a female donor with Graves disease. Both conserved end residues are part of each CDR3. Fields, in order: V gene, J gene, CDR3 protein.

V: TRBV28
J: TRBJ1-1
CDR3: CASSFPGSEAFF

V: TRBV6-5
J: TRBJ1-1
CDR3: CASSYVRGSEAFF

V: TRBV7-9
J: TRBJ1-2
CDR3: CASSLDGANSFYGYTF

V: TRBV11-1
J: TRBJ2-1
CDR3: CASSRGLAGTNEQFF

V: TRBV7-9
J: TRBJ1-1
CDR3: CASNPILGQTNTEAFF

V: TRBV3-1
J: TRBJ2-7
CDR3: CASSHGLGASYEQYF

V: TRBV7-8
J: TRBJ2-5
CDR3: CASSPGSSGAQETQYF

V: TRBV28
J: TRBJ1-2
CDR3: CASSLGIGDPNGYTF

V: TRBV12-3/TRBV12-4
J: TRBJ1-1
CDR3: CASRDRVGTEAFF

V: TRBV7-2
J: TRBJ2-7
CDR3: CASSKQGQGNYEQYF

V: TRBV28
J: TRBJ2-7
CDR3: CASSGTGTGQYEQYF

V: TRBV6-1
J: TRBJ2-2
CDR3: CASSPARGDRNTGELFF

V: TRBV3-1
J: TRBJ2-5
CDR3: CASSQEAGGPYMETQYF

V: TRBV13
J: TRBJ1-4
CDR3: CASSRPGLYEKLFF

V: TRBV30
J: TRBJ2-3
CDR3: CAWSVLGQGADTQYF

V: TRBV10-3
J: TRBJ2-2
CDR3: CAISPQTADTGELFF

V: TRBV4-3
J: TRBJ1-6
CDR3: CASSQDVAYNSPLHF

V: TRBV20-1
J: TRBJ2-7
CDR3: CSARDQGREQYF

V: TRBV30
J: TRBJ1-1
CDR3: CAWIRISGTEAFF

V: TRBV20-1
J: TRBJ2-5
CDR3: CSAYLRARETQYF

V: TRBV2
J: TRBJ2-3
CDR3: CASRGRVVTDTQYF

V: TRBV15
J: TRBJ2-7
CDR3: CATSRDSTGAYEQYF

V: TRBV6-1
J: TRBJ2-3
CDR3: CASSARGRRDSDTQYF

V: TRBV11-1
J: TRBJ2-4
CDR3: CASSLHRDIQYF

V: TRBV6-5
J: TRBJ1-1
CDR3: CASSYYEGNTEAFF

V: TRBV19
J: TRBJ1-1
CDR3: CASSKGQENTEAFF

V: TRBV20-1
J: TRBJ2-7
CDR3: CSAREIRDRSEQYF

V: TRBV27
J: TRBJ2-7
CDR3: CASSLTGSGAYEQYF

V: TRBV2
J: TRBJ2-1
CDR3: CASRIRRWAGGDNEQFF

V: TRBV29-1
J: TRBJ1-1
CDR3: CSSLGTGAANTEAFF

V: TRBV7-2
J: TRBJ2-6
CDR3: CASSSQPAVLTF

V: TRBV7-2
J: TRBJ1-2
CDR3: CASSSVSYGYTF

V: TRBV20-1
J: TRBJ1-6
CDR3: CSASPGQGNSPLHF

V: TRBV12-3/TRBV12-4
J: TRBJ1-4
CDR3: CASRARGLATNEKLFF

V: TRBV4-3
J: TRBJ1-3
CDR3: CASSQDLQGGNTIYF

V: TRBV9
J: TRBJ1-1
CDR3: CASSVAIGGTEAFF

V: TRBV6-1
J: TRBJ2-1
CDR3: CASKSMDWPYNEQFF

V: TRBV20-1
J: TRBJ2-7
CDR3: CSAPSDILAQGSYEQYF

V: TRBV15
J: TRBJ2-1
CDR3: CATSTLAGGVYEQFF

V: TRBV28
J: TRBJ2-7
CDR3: CASTGGFMGEGDYEQYF

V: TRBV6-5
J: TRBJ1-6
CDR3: CASSSRTGPNDDYNSPLHF

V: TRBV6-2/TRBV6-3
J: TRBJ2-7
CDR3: CASSYSVAYEQYF

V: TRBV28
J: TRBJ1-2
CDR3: CASRYGGGMEYGYTF

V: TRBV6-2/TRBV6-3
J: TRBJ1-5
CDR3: CASSYLGGNQPQHF

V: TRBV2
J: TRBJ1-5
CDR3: CASGRWEDQPQHF

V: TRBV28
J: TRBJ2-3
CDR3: CASSPAGLAGPTDTQYF

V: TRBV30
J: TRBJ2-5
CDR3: CAWSVPGVGETQYF

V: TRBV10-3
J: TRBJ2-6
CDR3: CAISELLVGQGAGANVLTF

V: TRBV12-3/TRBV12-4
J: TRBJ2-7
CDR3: CASSTPDVYEQYF

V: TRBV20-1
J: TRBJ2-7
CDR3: CSALLAGASGEQYF

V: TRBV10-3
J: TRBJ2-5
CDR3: CAISSDRWETQYF

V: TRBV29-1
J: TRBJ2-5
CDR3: CSVVDGPHGNF